What follows are 22 T cell receptor beta chains derived from one specimen sequenced in a study of T cell responses to AZD1222 COVID-19 vaccine. Produced via immunoSEQ multiplex PCR; TCRdb's table is partial and in-frame only. The data contain around 120,000 clones, around nine tenths of them singletons. Material: peripheral blood, obtained 28 days after the second AZD1222 dose. Receptors were obtained from an adult who received the AZD1222 COVID-19 vaccine.

The chain employs TRBV10-3 and TRBJ1-3; no clear D. V was clipped by 4 bases and J by 4 bases, with 8 bases between them. This CDR3 contains 13 residues. Looked up from germline, CDR1 is ENHRY and CDR2 is SYGVKD. DNA for the CDR3: TGTGCCATCAGTGGTACGGCGGGAAACACCATATATTTT. Protein product: CAISGTAGNTIYF.

The J gene is TRBJ1-1, the V gene TRBV7-8, with D tentatively TRBD1 (6 bases). Germline CDR1 SGHVS, CDR2 FQNEAQ. The ends were cut back, 5 bases at V and 3 bases at J, with 13 bases in the middle. This CDR3 spans 14 amino acids. The CDR3 nucleotides read TGTGCCAGCAGCCTAAGTCAGGGGTACACTGAAGCTTTCTTT. Residues: CASSLSQGYTEAFF.

The genes are TRBV19 and TRBJ2-5; a possible D gene is TRBD2 (6 bases). This CDR3 contains 13 residues. Trimming left V 6 bases short and J 4 bases short, with 12 bases between. CDR1 LNHDA and CDR2 SQIVND come from the germline V gene (reference sequence). CDR3 sequence reads: CASRGLGGETQYF. CDR3 in DNA: TGTGCCAGTAGGGGACTGGGGGGAGAGACCCAGTACTTC.

This chain connects TRBV5-8 to TRBJ1-6; 8 bases line up with TRBD1. The ends lost 2 bases at V and 14 bases at J; junction bases unmatched: 12. The CDR3 contains 15 residues. Germline values: CDR1 SGHTS, CDR2 YDEGEE. The CDR3 DNA follows: TGTGCCAGCAGCTTTGGGGCAGGGGCGGGACAGGCCCTCCACTTT. Encoded protein: CASSFGAGAGQALHF.

The chain uses TRBV13 and TRBJ2-7, with D perhaps TRBD2 (6 bases). CDR3 length: 15 amino acids. Trimming stripped 5 bases from V and 2 bases from J, with 16 bases between. Germline-derived CDR1 and CDR2 are PRHDT and FYEKMQ (reference sequence). The CDR3 sequence is CASSPRDLGTYEQYF. As DNA, the CDR3 is TGTGCCAGCAGCCCCCGGGACTTGGGGACCTACGAGCAGTACTTC.

This chain links TRBV18 with TRBJ2-4; D remains unclear. This CDR3 has 15 amino acids. From germline, CDR1 is KGHSH and CDR2 LQKENI. V was pared by 0 bases and J by 1 base, with 7 bases between. The CDR3 coding sequence is TGTGCCAGCTCACCACCGGGCACCGCCAAAAACATTCAGTACTTC. Amino acids: CASSPPGTAKNIQYF.

The chain joins TRBV6-2 or TRBV6-3 to TRBJ2-7, with D uncertain. Trimming removed 4 bases from V and 2 bases from J, with 3 bases in between. This CDR3 is built from 11 residues. Germline V gives CDR1 MNHEY, CDR2 SVGEGT. CDR3 in DNA: TGTGCCAGCAGTTTAACCTACGAGCAGTACTTC. Translating it yields CASSLTYEQYF.

J is TRBJ2-2 and V is TRBV21-1. TRBV21-1 represents a pseudogene. The CDR3 totals 14 residues. In DNA, the CDR3 is TGTGCCAGCGATGGGTCCACGAACACCGGGGAGCTGTTTTTT. Translation: CASDGSTNTGELFF.

The chain employs TRBV4-2 and TRBJ2-1, with 8 bases fitting TRBD2. Germline CDR1 reads LGHNA; CDR2 reads YNFKEQ. V lost 8 bases, J lost 3 bases, and 9 bases stayed unmatched. The CDR3 extends over 15 amino acids. CDR3 nucleotides: TGTGCCAGCGGCGCCCGGGGGGGAATCTACAATGAGCAGTTCTTC. Protein: CASGARGGIYNEQFF.

V is TRBV7-2 and J is TRBJ1-2, with 12 bases lining up with TRBD1. The CDR3 covers 15 residues. Germline V lookup: CDR1 SGHTA, CDR2 FQGNSA. J was trimmed by 4 bases and V by 3 bases; bases with no gene match: 3. The CDR3 sequence is CASSLGQGAVYGYTF. In DNA, the CDR3 is TGTGCCAGCAGCTTGGGACAGGGGGCCGTCTATGGCTACACCTTC.

The rearrangement links TRBV5-5 to TRBJ2-5, with D unresolved. The CDR3 is 13 residues long. V dropped 3 bases and J dropped 5 bases, with 11 bases sitting between them. Looked up from germline, CDR1 is SGHKS and CDR2 is YYEKEE (reference sequence). The CDR3 spells CASSSQSVETQYF. In nucleotides, the CDR3 is TGTGCCAGCAGCTCGCAAAGCGTTGAGACCCAGTACTTC.

The chain joins TRBV6-5 to TRBJ1-1; 11 nucleotides match TRBD1. The V and J ends lost 4 bases and 2 bases, in that order; junction bases with no gene match: 6. CDR3 length: 16 residues. Per the germline V gene, CDR1 is MNHEY and CDR2 is SVGAGI. The CDR3 spells CASSFGTGGGNTEAFF. The CDR3 bases are TGTGCCAGCAGTTTCGGGACAGGGGGTGGCAACACTGAAGCTTTCTTT.

This clone was seen a few times. The V and J genes are TRBV18 and TRBJ1-2; possible D gene TRBD1, 5 bases. The germline V and J ends were trimmed by 3 bases and 4 bases, with 12 bases remaining between them. From germline, CDR1 is KGHSH and CDR2 LQKENI. The CDR3 runs 14 residues. This chain's CDR3 is CASSPPGPLYGYTF. CDR3 DNA: TGTGCCAGCTCACCCCCGGGACCGCTCTATGGCTACACCTTC.

The chain is built from TRBV29-1 and TRBJ1-1; TRBD1 matches at 7 bases. With 7 bases clipped from V and 0 bases from J, the junction kept 5 bases outside the gene matches. CDR3 length: 13 amino acids. Germline V CDR1 and CDR2: SQVTM, ANQGSEA. The CDR3 nucleotides read TGCAGCGGCTCGGGACAGATGAACACTGAAGCTTTCTTT. Amino acid sequence: CSGSGQMNTEAFF.

The V gene is TRBV9, the J gene TRBJ2-3; D possibly corresponds to TRBD1 (5 bases). Germline lookup yields CDR1 SGDLS and CDR2 YYNGEE. The CDR3 runs 14 residues. V lost 1 base to trimming and J lost 7 bases, with 13 bases between them. CDR3 region: CASSVTLQGHTQYF. The CDR3 DNA sequence: TGTGCCAGCAGCGTAACCCTCCAGGGCCATACGCAGTATTTT.

This clone was recorded once. This chain joins TRBV7-3 and TRBJ2-1; D is unresolved. Germline loops: CDR1 SGHTA, CDR2 FQGTGA. The CDR3 length is 13 residues. The germline V and J ends were trimmed by 3 bases and 6 bases, with 9 bases remaining between them. Here the CDR3 reads CASSFGTRNEQFF. For the CDR3, the DNA is TGTGCCAGCAGCTTCGGTACACGCAATGAGCAGTTCTTC.

The chain has TRBV11-2 and TRBJ2-7; D unclear. The ends were cut back, 3 bases at V and 6 bases at J, with 6 bases in the middle. The CDR3 has 11 residues. Germline V CDR1 and CDR2: SGHAT, FQNNGV. The CDR3 is CASSFQTEQYF. CDR3 sequence (DNA): TGTGCCAGCAGCTTTCAGACCGAGCAGTACTTC. Using reference TRBV11-2 and TRBJ2-7 for the parts outside the CDR3, the full variable domain is EAGVAQSPRYKIIEKRQSVAFWCNPISGHATLYWYQQILGQGPKLLIQFQNNGVVDDSQLPKDRFSAERLKGVDSTLKIQPAKLEDSAVYLCASSFQTEQYFGPGTRLTVT.

The chain links TRBV19 to TRBJ1-5; D call uncertain. The CDR3 loop spans 13 amino acids. The ends were cut back, 2 bases at V and 3 bases at J, with 5 bases in the middle. CDR1 LNHDA and CDR2 SQIVND come from the germline V gene (reference sequence). CDR3 amino acids: CASSIYPNQPQHF. CDR3 DNA: TGTGCCAGTAGTATATACCCCAATCAGCCCCAGCATTTT.

The chain carries TRBV6-2 or TRBV6-3 and TRBJ2-3; 7 bases are a match to TRBD2. Looked up from germline, CDR1 is MNHEY and CDR2 is SVGEGT. The CDR3 sequence is 15 residues long. Unmatched junction bases numbered 7, after V lost 5 bases and J lost 2 bases. The CDR3 region has the DNA TGTGCCAGCAGTCCCGGACTAGGATTCACAGATACGCAGTATTTT. This encodes CASSPGLGFTDTQYF.

The V call is TRBV5-4, the J call TRBJ2-3, with 13 bases aligning to TRBD2. V was pared by 5 bases and J by 1 base, with 13 bases of the junction left unmatched. This CDR3 has 19 residues. Per germline, CDR1 SGHNT and CDR2 YYREEE (reference sequence). The CDR3 bases are TGTGCCAGCAGTCTCCCGAAACTAGCGGGGGGGCCTGGCACAGATACGCAGTATTTT. Encoded protein: CASSLPKLAGGPGTDTQYF. The full variable domain, its missing parts supplied by reference TRBV5-4 and TRBJ2-3, is ETGVTQSPTHLIKTRGQQVTLRCSSQSGHNTVSWYQQALGQGPQFIFQYYREEENGRGNFPPRFSGLQFPNYSSELNVNALELDDSALYLCASSLPKLAGGPGTDTQYFGPGTRLTVL.

The genes are TRBV6-5 and TRBJ1-5, with D uncertain. CDR3 size: 14 residues. Deletions cut 2 bases from V and 0 bases from J, with 5 bases between. The V gene's germline CDR1 is MNHEY and CDR2 SVGAGI. CDR3 protein: CASSYQYSNQPQHF. As DNA, the CDR3 is TGTGCCAGCAGTTACCAGTATAGCAATCAGCCCCAGCATTTT.

This chain links TRBV6-6 with TRBJ2-7; 9 nucleotides align to TRBD1. Germline V gene data show CDR1 as MNHNY and CDR2 as SVGAGI (reference sequence). This CDR3 has 14 residues. Trimming at V came to 11 bases and at J to 2 bases, leaving 10 bases not matched to a gene. In DNA, the CDR3 is TGTGCCGCGAAATTGACAGGGGGAGCCTACGAGCAGTACTTC. Its protein product is CAAKLTGGAYEQYF.